The 8 T cell receptor beta chains below come from one sample, sequenced in a study of blood T cell repertoires in COVID-19. Repertoires were generated with immunoSEQ multiplex PCR, while TCRdb's copy carries only in-frame clones and drops some. The sample yields about 400,000 clones, under 90% seen once. What was sequenced was PBMCs or T cells enriched from blood (not recorded which). The receptors shown here come from a woman aged 25 to 39 who had recovered from COVID-19.

The chain couples TRBV3-1 (or the pseudogene TRBV3-2) to TRBJ1-2, with a tentative D call TRBD1 (5 bases). CDR3 length: 12 residues. CDR1 and CDR2 from the germline V gene are LGHDT and YNNKEL (reference sequence). Trimming stripped 5 bases from V and 3 bases from J, with 7 bases between. The DNA for the CDR3 is TGTGCCAGCAGCTCAGGGTACTATGGCTACACCTTC. It yields the protein CASSSGYYGYTF.

V and J are TRBV7-2 and TRBJ2-7, with 10 bases fitting TRBD1. The V gene's germline CDR1 is SGHTA and CDR2 FQGNSA. J lost 4 bases, V lost 5 bases, and 8 bases had no gene match. The CDR3 contains 15 residues. The CDR3 sequence: CASSDTGTGAYEQYF. CDR3 nucleotide sequence: TGTGCCAGCAGCGATACCGGGACAGGGGCTTACGAGCAGTACTTC.

The J gene is TRBJ2-3, the V gene TRBV5-1, with TRBD1 matching over 7 bases. Trimming took 5 bases from V and 0 from J; bases not matched to a gene: 15. Germline CDR1 reads SGHRS; CDR2 reads YFSETQ. CDR3 length: 18 amino acids. The CDR3 region is CASRPRQGPHTSTDTQYF. CDR3 in DNA: TGCGCCAGCAGACCCCGACAGGGCCCGCATACTAGCACAGATACGCAGTATTTT.

The chain recombines TRBV7-2 with TRBJ2-3; the match to TRBD2 covers 8 bases. The V gene end was trimmed by 8 bases and the J gene end by 6 bases; junction bases not matched to a gene: 10. CDR1 is SGHTA, CDR2 FQGNSA, per germline. The CDR3 has 14 amino acids. The CDR3 sequence is CASLSGTRGDTQYF. The CDR3 nucleotides read TGTGCCAGCCTCTCCGGGACTAGGGGGGATACGCAGTATTTT.

The rearrangement joins TRBV3-1 (or the pseudogene TRBV3-2) to TRBJ2-5; 10 bases line up with TRBD1. Germline CDR1 LGHDT, CDR2 YNNKEL (reference sequence). The length of the CDR3 is 15 residues. Losses at the gene ends were 4 bases for V and 3 bases for J; bases not matched to a gene: 5. CDR3 region: CASSPDRGPKETQYF. DNA for the CDR3: TGTGCCAGCAGCCCTGACAGGGGGCCGAAAGAGACCCAGTACTTC.

A note on this clone: Mismatch with germline at one junction end may stem from a read error. The chain carries TRBV7-9 and TRBJ1-2; 8 bases fit TRBD1. The CDR3 runs 12 residues. Per germline, CDR1 SEHNR and CDR2 FQNEAQ (reference sequence). CDR3 in DNA: TGTGCCAGCAGCCCAGGTGGGGGACAGGACCACTTC. Translated: CASSPGGGQDHF.

V usage is TRBV7-2 and J usage is TRBJ2-7; D may be TRBD2 (6 bases). Germline values: CDR1 SGHTA, CDR2 FQGNSA. V lost 5 bases to trimming and J lost 4 bases, with 12 bases between them. This CDR3 is built from 13 residues. CDR3 nucleotides: TGTGCCAGCAGCGAGGGACTGCTATACGAGCAGTACTTC. Encoded protein: CASSEGLLYEQYF.

V and J are TRBV19 and TRBJ1-2; no reliable D call. V was pared by 7 bases and J by 0 bases, with 15 bases between. This CDR3 has 15 amino acids. Germline V CDR1 and CDR2: LNHDA, SQIVND (reference sequence). CDR3 loop: CASIGTFLANYGYTF. The CDR3 DNA follows: TGTGCCAGTATCGGTACCTTCCTAGCTAACTATGGCTACACCTTC. Looking up the rest from reference TRBV19 and TRBJ1-2 gives the full variable domain: DGGITQSPKYLFRKEGQNVTLSCEQNLNHDAMYWYRQDPGQGLRLIYYSQIVNDFQKGDIAEGYSVSREKKESFPLTVTSAQKNPTAFYLCASIGTFLANYGYTFGSGTRLTVV.